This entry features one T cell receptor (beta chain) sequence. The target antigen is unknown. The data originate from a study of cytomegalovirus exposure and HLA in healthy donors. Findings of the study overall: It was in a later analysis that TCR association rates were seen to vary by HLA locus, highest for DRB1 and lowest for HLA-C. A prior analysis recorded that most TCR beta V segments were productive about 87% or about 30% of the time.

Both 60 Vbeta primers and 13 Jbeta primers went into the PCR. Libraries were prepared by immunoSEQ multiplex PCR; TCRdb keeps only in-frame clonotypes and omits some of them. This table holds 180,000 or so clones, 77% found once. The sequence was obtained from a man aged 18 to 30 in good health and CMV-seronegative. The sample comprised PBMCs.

The CDR3 is CASSQETTGEWGTEAFF. In DNA, the CDR3 is TGTGCCAGCAGCCAAGAAACGACAGGGGAGTGGGGCACTGAAGCTTTCTTT. V usage is TRBV4-2 and J usage is TRBJ1-1; TRBD1 aligns across 8 bases. V was pared by 0 bases and J by 4 bases, with 10 bases of the junction left unmatched. This CDR3 has 17 residues. The V gene's germline CDR1 is LGHNA and CDR2 YNFKEQ.